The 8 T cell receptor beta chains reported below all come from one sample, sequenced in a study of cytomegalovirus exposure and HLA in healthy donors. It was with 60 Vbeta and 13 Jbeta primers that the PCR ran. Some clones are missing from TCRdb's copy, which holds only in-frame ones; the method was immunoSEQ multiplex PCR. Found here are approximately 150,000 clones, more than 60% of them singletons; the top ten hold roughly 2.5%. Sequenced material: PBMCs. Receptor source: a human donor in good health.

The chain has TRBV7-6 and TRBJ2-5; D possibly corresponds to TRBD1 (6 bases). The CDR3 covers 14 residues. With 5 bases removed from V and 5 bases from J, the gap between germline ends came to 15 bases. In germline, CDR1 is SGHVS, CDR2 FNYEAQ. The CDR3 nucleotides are TGTGCCAGCAGCCTCCCGTGGGGGCAGGAGACCCAGTACTTC. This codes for CASSLPWGQETQYF. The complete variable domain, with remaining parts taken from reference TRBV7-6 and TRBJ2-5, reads GAGVSQSPRYKVTKRGQDVALRCDPISGHVSLYWYRQALGQGPEFLTYFNYEAQQDKSGLPNDRFSAERPEGSISTLTIQRTEQRDSAMYRCASSLPWGQETQYFGPGTRLLVL.

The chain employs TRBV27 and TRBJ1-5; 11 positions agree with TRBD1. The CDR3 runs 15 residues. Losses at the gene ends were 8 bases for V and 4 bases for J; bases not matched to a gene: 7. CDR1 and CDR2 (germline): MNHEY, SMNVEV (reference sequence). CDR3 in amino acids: CASGQGASGNQPQHF. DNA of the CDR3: TGTGCCAGCGGACAGGGGGCGAGTGGGAATCAGCCCCAGCATTTT.

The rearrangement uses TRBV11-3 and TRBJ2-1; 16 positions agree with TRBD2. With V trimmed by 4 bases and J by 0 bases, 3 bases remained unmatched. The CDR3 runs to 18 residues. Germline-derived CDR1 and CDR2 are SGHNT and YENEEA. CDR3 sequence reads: CASSSGLAGGSSYNEQFF. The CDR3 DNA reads TGTGCCAGCAGCTCGGGACTAGCGGGGGGGAGCTCCTACAATGAGCAGTTCTTC.

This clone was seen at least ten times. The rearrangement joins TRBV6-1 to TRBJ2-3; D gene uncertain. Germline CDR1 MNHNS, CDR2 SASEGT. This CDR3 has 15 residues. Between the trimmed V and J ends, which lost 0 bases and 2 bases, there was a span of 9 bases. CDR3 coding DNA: TGTGCCAGCAGTGAAGCGGCGGCCCCCACAGATACGCAGTATTTT. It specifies CASSEAAAPTDTQYF.

In nucleotides, the CDR3 is TGTGCCACCAGCAGGGAGACTAGCGGCTCCTACGAGCAGTACTTC. Amino acids: CATSRETSGSYEQYF. J is TRBJ2-5 and V is TRBV15, with 9 bases aligning to TRBD2. The end of the DNA is better explained by TRBJ2-7, so the J call may be wrong. The CDR3 sequence is 15 residues long. CDR1 is LNHNV and CDR2 is YYDKDF in the germline V gene (reference sequence).

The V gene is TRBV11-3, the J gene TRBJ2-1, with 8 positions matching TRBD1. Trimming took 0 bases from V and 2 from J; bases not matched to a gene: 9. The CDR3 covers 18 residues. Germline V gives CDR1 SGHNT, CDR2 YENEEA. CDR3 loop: CASSLDSRQGRPYNEQFF. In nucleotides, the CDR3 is TGTGCCAGCAGCTTAGATTCCCGACAGGGGAGGCCCTACAATGAGCAGTTCTTC. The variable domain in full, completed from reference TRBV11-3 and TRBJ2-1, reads EAGVVQSPRYKIIEKKQPVAFWCNPISGHNTLYWYLQNLGQGPELLIRYENEEAVDDSQLPKDRFSAERLKGVDSTLKIQPAELGDSAVYLCASSLDSRQGRPYNEQFFGPGTRLTVL.

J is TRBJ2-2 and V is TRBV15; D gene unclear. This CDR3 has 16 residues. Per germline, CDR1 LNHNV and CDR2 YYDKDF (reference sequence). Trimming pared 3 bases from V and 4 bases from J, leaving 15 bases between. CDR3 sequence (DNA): TGTGCCACCAGCAGGGTTCTTACGGGTTCCACCGGGGAGCTGTTTTTT. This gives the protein CATSRVLTGSTGELFF.

CDR3 sequence: CATRTPGARDREGEKLFF. The CDR3 nucleotides read TGTGCCACCAGAACCCCGGGGGCCAGGGACAGGGAGGGTGAAAAACTGTTTTTT. The rearrangement joins TRBV15 to TRBJ1-4; TRBD1 agrees at 9 bases. From germline, CDR1 is LNHNV and CDR2 YYDKDF (reference sequence). The CDR3 consists of 18 residues. V was pared by 6 bases and J by 7 bases, with 18 bases of the junction left unmatched.